In this sample, the clone carrying this T cell receptor (beta chain) turned up a few times. The antigen is undetermined. This sample is part of a study of beta chain features in type 1 diabetes. Study-wide results and limits: When Type 1 diabetes patients were examined, their TCRB CDR3s proved moderately but significantly shorter in all four CD4+ subsets. Whether HLA type affects TCRB rearrangement stayed undetermined in the present work.

As every portion of the isolated RNA was reverse transcribed, the sequencing read expressed TCRB transcripts. Using immunoSEQ multiplex PCR, the repertoire was profiled, and TCRdb retains in-frame clones only, with some absent. The data show around 430,000 clones, with roughly 31% seen just once and about 0.065% held by the top ten. CDR3 size: 15 residues. J lost 6 bases, V lost 5 bases, and 6 bases had no gene match. CDR1 is SEHNR, CDR2 FQNEAQ, per germline (reference sequence). The clonotype originates from a man between 18 and 29 years old in good health. The sequencing input was naive CD4+ T cells from blood. The chain employs TRBV7-9 and TRBJ2-7, with 14 bases matching TRBD2. CDR3 region: CASSLGLAGGREQYF. In nucleotides, the CDR3 is TGTGCCAGCAGCCTAGGACTAGCGGGAGGTCGCGAGCAGTACTTC.